This T cell receptor beta chain was documented in a study of monozygotic twins with inflammatory bowel disease. TCRdb reprocessed the 5' RACE reads and stores each CDR3 protein as one record, lacking DNA. This table holds over 350,000 distinct CDR3 sequences. Germline CDR1 reads SGHRS; CDR2 reads YFSETQ. The CDR3 consists of 14 residues. The chain has TRBV5-1 and TRBJ2-7; TCRdb's assignment of TRBD1 cannot be checked, as there is no DNA. Sample: blood. This clonotype was obtained from a human donor with ulcerative colitis or Crohn's disease, or a healthy co-twin of an affected twin (not recorded which). The CDR3 region is CASSLGAQPTEQYF.